By share, the clone carrying this T cell receptor (beta chain) counts as medium-sized. The germline and genes are mouse ones. The read finishes 1 residue shy of the CDR3 end, and the germline J gene is used to complete it. This sample is drawn from a study of tissue T cells after allogeneic stem cell transplantation. CDR3 size: 17 residues. Trimming removed 2 bases at V and 0 bases at J, with 14 bases between. Germline V gene data show CDR1 as FNHDT and CDR2 as SITEND (reference sequence). Time point noted: mouse harvest day 14 after allogeneic transplant. The graft held 10^6 splenic CD5+ T cells and 10^7 T-cell-depleted bone marrow cells. Assay used: immunoSEQ multiplex PCR; TCRdb lists only in-frame clones, some missing. Among roughly 5,000 clones listed, less than 55% were seen once.

The TCR sequence derives from a female BALB/c mouse given C57BL/6 T cells with graft-versus-host disease after an allogeneic hematopoietic cell transplant. The genes are TRBV19 and TRBJ1-4, with D possibly matching TRBD1 (5 bases). The sequencing input was gut tissue. The chain's CDR3 is CASSIGGFPFSNERLFF. CDR3 DNA, as far as it was read: TGTGCCAGCAGTATTGGGGGTTTCCCCTTTTCCAACGAAAGATTATTT.